The 18 T cell receptor beta chains below all came from one sample that was sequenced in a study of T cells after yellow fever vaccination. TCRdb used MiXCR to reprocess the 5' RACE reads, holding one entry per CDR3 protein. The table records about 220,000 distinct CDR3 sequences, about 3% of them present only once. The specimen was CD4+ T cells sorted from PBMCs, collected 10 days after the yellow fever booster vaccination. The receptors were sampled from a man aged 18 to 30 who received the YFV17D yellow fever vaccine.

The CDR3 DNA follows: TGTGCCAGCAGCCAAGGGACAGCCACTAACTATGGCTACACCTTC. The encoded protein is CASSQGTATNYGYTF. The V call is TRBV3-1, the J call TRBJ1-2; the D gene is possibly TRBD1 (6 bases). The CDR3 contains 15 residues. The germline gives CDR1 LGHDT, CDR2 YNNKEL (reference sequence). V was trimmed by 1 base and J by 0 bases, leaving 9 bases between them.

This clonotype was observed many times. The chain joins TRBV7-8 to TRBJ2-1; D remains unclear. Germline V lookup: CDR1 SGHVS, CDR2 FQNEAQ. The CDR3 runs 13 residues. V was clipped by 2 bases and J by 6 bases, with 8 bases between them. In nucleotides, the CDR3 is TGTGCCAGCAGCTTAATGGGCACCAATGAGCAGTTCTTC. It codes for CASSLMGTNEQFF.

This clonotype came up many times. V usage is TRBV28 and J usage is TRBJ1-6; 9 nucleotides match TRBD1. This CDR3 has 15 residues. V lost 6 bases, J lost 7 bases, and 7 bases stayed unmatched. CDR1 and CDR2 from the germline V gene are MDHEN and SYDVKM. CDR3 nucleotide sequence: TGTGCCAGCAGCCTTATGACAGGGGGAAATTCACCCCTCCACTTT. This gives the protein CASSLMTGGNSPLHF.

This sequence joins TRBV7-2 and TRBJ2-5; TRBD2 matches at 7 bases. This CDR3 is built from 15 residues. The germline V gene encodes CDR1 SGHTA and CDR2 FQGNSA. V lost 4 bases, J lost 3 bases, and 8 bases stayed unmatched. In DNA form, the CDR3 reads TGTGCCAGCAGCTCCGCTAGCGGTTTAAAAGAGACCCAGTACTTC. It specifies CASSSASGLKETQYF.

The chain is built from TRBV18 and TRBJ1-4; the D gene is possibly TRBD1 (5 bases). CDR1 is KGHSH and CDR2 is LQKENI in the germline V gene. This CDR3 has 16 residues. V lost 4 bases to trimming and J lost 0 bases, with 12 bases between them. The CDR3 coding sequence is TGTGCCAGCTCACGAGGGACTCCTGCAACTAATGAAAAACTGTTTTTT. Residues: CASSRGTPATNEKLFF.

This clonotype was counted at least ten times. The CDR3 nucleotides read TGTGCCACCAGCAGATATGGTTATAATGAAAAACTGTTTTTT. Its translation is CATSRYGYNEKLFF. The chain joins TRBV15 to TRBJ1-4; D gene uncertain. Germline-derived CDR1 and CDR2 are LNHNV and YYDKDF (reference sequence). The germline V and J ends were trimmed by 2 bases and 4 bases, with 8 bases remaining between them. CDR3 length: 14 residues.

There are many counts of this clonotype. The rearrangement links TRBV2 to TRBJ2-3, with D unclear. The CDR3 has 13 amino acids. The V gene's germline CDR1 is SNHLY and CDR2 FYNNEI. The ends were cut back, 3 bases at V and 6 bases at J, with 10 bases in the middle. Here the CDR3 DNA reads TGTGCCAGCAGTGACCGCCGTGGCGATACGCAGTATTTT. Translation: CASSDRRGDTQYF.

This clonotype was counted many times. This chain connects TRBV19 to TRBJ1-1, with D unresolved. This CDR3 comprises 13 residues. The germline gives CDR1 LNHDA, CDR2 SQIVND (reference sequence). V was trimmed by 6 bases and J by 4 bases, leaving 12 bases between them. CDR3 bases: TGTGCCAGTAGCCAACAAGTCGGCACTGAAGCTTTCTTT. It yields the protein CASSQQVGTEAFF.

This clonotype was seen repeatedly, ten times or more. The J gene is TRBJ1-4, the V gene TRBV7-9; tentative D call: TRBD1 (5 bases). In germline, CDR1 is SEHNR, CDR2 FQNEAQ (reference sequence). Trimming stripped 11 bases from V and 6 bases from J, with 19 bases between. The CDR3 has 14 amino acids. The CDR3 bases are TGTGCCGTCCCGGGCTGGTCAGGGCATGAAAAACTGTTTTTT. The encoded protein is CAVPGWSGHEKLFF.

This clonotype occurred many times. J is TRBJ2-3 and V is TRBV5-1; 8 positions match TRBD2. The ends lost 4 bases at V and 5 bases at J; junction bases unmatched: 12. There are 16 residues in the CDR3. Germline V gene sequence: CDR1 SGHRS, CDR2 YFSETQ. The CDR3 DNA is TGCGCCAGCAGCGAGGGCAGCGGGGGCCGAGGAGATACGCAGTATTTT. Translated, it gives CASSEGSGGRGDTQYF.

This clonotype was seen at least ten times. The rearrangement uses TRBV20-1 and TRBJ2-7; D uncertain. The CDR3 totals 13 residues. V shed 6 bases and J shed 5 bases, with 17 bases lying between them. The germline gives CDR1 DFQATT, CDR2 SNEGSKA (reference sequence). CDR3 DNA: TGCAGTGCCAAGAGGCTCGCCGTAGACGAGCAGTACTTC. Its translation: CSAKRLAVDEQYF.

The J gene is TRBJ2-1, the V gene TRBV6-1; 7 bases are shared with TRBD1. This CDR3 comprises 13 residues. Per germline, CDR1 MNHNS and CDR2 SASEGT. The junction had 3 bases not matched to a gene; V was cut back by 6 bases and J by 4 bases. The CDR3 bases are TGTGCCAGCAGGGCGACAGGGTACAATGAGCAGTTCTTC. Its protein is CASRATGYNEQFF.

This clonotype was counted many times. The chain's CDR3 is CASSSGLAGRQETQYF. In nucleotides, the CDR3 is TGTGCCAGCAGTTCCGGACTAGCGGGGAGACAAGAGACCCAGTACTTC. The V call is TRBV6-2 or TRBV6-3, the J call TRBJ2-5, with 12 bases that match TRBD2. Per the germline V gene, CDR1 is MNHEY and CDR2 is SVGEGT. V was clipped by 4 bases and J by 2 bases; unmatched bases: 5. The CDR3 extends over 16 amino acids.

The chain couples TRBV6-5 to TRBJ1-5, with 9 bases aligning to TRBD1. The CDR3 is 16 amino acids. V was pared by 1 base and J by 6 bases, with 7 bases of the junction left unmatched. CDR1 and CDR2 from the germline V gene are MNHEY and SVGAGI. This CDR3 is CASSYFGQGRRQPQHF. Written as DNA, the CDR3 is TGTGCCAGCAGTTACTTCGGACAGGGGAGGCGTCAGCCCCAGCATTTT.

This clonotype has a count of ten or more. This chain uses TRBV6-5 with TRBJ1-4; 9 nucleotides match TRBD1. Germline-derived CDR1 and CDR2 are MNHEY and SVGAGI. The CDR3 spans 14 residues. The V and J ends lost 4 bases and 8 bases, in that order; junction bases with no gene match: 5. CDR3 bases: TGTGCCAGCAGTTCAGGACAGGGGTACGAAAAACTGTTTTTT. This gives the protein CASSSGQGYEKLFF.

This clonotype is deemed medium-sized. The chain couples TRBV25-1 to TRBJ1-1; D is unclear. The ends were cut back, 3 bases at V and 1 base at J, with 3 bases in the middle. CDR1 and CDR2 from the germline V gene are MGHDK and SYGVNS. This CDR3 has 12 amino acids. As DNA, the CDR3 is TGTGCCAGCAGTGAGCCGAACACTGAAGCTTTCTTT. Amino acid sequence: CASSEPNTEAFF.

This clonotype occurred many times. The gene calls are TRBV7-8 and TRBJ1-3; D gene ambiguous. Germline V lookup: CDR1 SGHVS, CDR2 FQNEAQ. V lost 5 bases to trimming and J lost 3 bases, with 17 bases between them. The CDR3 contains 16 residues. The CDR3 sequence is CASSPTGPGRGNTIYF. CDR3 DNA sequence: TGTGCCAGCAGCCCCACCGGTCCAGGACGTGGAAACACCATATATTTT. Variable domain in full (rest from reference TRBV7-8 and TRBJ1-3): GAGVSQSPRYKVAKRGQDVALRCDPISGHVSLFWYQQALGQGPEFLTYFQNEAQLDKSGLPSDRFFAERPEGSVSTLKIQRTQQEDSAVYLCASSPTGPGRGNTIYFGEGSWLTVV.

The chain links TRBV18 to TRBJ1-2; D not resolved. CDR1 is KGHSH, CDR2 LQKENI, per germline. This CDR3 is 15 amino acids long. Deletions cut 1 base from V and 0 bases from J, with 9 bases between. Here the CDR3 DNA reads TGTGCCAGCTCACCACGGGAGGCTTCTAACTATGGCTACACCTTC. It yields the protein CASSPREASNYGYTF.